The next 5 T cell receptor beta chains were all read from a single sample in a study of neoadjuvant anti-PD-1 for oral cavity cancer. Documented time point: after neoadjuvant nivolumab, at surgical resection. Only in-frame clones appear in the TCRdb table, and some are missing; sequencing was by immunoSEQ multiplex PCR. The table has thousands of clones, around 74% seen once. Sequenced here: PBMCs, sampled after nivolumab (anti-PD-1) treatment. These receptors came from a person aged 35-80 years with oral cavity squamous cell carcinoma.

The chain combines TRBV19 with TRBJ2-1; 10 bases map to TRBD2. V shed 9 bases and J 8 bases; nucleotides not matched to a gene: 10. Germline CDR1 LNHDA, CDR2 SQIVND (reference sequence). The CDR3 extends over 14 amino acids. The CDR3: CASRRAGGRDEQFF. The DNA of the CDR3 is TGTGCCAGCCGAAGAGCGGGGGGGAGGGATGAGCAGTTCTTC.

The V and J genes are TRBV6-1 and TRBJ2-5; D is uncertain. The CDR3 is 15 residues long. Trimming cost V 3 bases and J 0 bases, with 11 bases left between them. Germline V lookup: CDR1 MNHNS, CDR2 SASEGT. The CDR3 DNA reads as TGTGCCAGCAGTGAGACCTCTTGGTACCAAGAGACCCAGTACTTC. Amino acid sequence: CASSETSWYQETQYF.

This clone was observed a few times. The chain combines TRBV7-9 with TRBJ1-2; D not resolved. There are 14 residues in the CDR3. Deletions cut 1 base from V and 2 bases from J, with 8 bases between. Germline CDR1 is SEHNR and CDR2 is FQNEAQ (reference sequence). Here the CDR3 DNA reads TGTGCCAGCAGCTTAGTCGTCGCAAACTATGGCTACACCTTC. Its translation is CASSLVVANYGYTF. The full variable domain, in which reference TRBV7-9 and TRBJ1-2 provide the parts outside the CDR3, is DTGVSQNPRHKITKRGQNVTFRCDPISEHNRLYWYRQTLGQGPEFLTYFQNEAQLEKSRLLSDRFSAERPKGSFSTLEIQRTEQGDSAMYLCASSLVVANYGYTFGSGTRLTVV.

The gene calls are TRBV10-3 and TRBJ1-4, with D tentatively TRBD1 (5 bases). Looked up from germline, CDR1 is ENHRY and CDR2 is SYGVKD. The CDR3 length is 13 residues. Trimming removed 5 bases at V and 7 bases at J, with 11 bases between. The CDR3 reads CAISTGTGEKLFF. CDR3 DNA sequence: TGTGCCATCAGTACTGGGACCGGTGAAAAACTGTTTTTT.

This CDR3 is CASSMALAGNYGYTF. CDR3 sequence (DNA): TGTGCCAGTAGTATGGCCTTGGCAGGGAACTATGGCTACACCTTC. The chain combines TRBV19 with TRBJ1-2; TRBD1 is a possible D gene (5 bases). Germline-derived CDR1 and CDR2 are LNHDA and SQIVND (reference sequence). V dropped 3 bases and J dropped 2 bases, with 13 bases sitting between them. CDR3 length: 15 amino acids.